Here is one T cell receptor (beta chain) with its context. The sample originates from a study of T-cell memory formation after mild COVID-19. TCRdb re-called the 5' RACE reads through MiXCR, storing one row per CDR3 protein. The sample includes 550,000 to 600,000 distinct CDR3 sequences, approximately 21% of them seen just once. Trimming took 1 base from V and 6 from J; bases not matched to a gene: 4. The germline CDR1 and CDR2 sequences are LGHDT and YNNKEL (reference sequence). CDR3 length: 16 amino acids. This receptor was obtained from an adult woman who had mild COVID-19 (a few samples of this study predate the infection). Cell type and time point are not known. The chain uses TRBV3-1 and TRBJ2-1; TRBD2 agrees at 12 bases. Sequences were obtained from PBMCs or a T cell subset sorted from them (not recorded which). CDR3 sequence reads: CASSQAGGLAGNEQFF. The CDR3 nucleotides are TGTGCCAGCAGCCAAGCTGGGGGACTAGCGGGCAATGAGCAGTTCTTC.